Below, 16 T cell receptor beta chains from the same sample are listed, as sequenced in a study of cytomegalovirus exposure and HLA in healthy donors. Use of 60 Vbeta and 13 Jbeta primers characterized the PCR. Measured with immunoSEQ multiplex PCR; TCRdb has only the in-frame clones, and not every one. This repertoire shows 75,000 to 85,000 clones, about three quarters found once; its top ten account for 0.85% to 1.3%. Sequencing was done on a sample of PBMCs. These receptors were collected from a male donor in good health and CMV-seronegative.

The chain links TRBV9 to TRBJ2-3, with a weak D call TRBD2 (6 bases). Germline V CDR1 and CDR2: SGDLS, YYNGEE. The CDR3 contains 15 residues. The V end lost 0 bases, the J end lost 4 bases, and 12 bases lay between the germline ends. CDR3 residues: CASSVAGTPPDTQYF. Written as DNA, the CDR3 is TGTGCCAGCAGCGTAGCCGGGACTCCGCCAGATACGCAGTATTTT.

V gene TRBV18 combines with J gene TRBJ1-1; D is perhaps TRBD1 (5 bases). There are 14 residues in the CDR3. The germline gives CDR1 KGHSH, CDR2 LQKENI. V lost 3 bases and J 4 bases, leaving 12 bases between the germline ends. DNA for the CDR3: TGTGCCAGCTCACCCAGGGTTGAGGCCACTGAAGCTTTCTTT. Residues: CASSPRVEATEAFF.

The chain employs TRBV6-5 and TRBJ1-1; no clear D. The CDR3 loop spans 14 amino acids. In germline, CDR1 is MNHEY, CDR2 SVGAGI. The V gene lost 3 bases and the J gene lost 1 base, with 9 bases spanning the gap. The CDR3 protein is CASSYDGWNTEAFF. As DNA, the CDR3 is TGTGCCAGCAGTTATGACGGGTGGAACACTGAAGCTTTCTTT.

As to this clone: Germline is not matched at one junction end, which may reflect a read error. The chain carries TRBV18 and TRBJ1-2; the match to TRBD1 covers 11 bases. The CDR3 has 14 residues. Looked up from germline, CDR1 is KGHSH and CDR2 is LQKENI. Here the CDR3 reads CASSHGTGGYGYPF. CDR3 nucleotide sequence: TGTGCCAGCTCACACGGGACAGGGGGGTATGGCTACCCCTTC.

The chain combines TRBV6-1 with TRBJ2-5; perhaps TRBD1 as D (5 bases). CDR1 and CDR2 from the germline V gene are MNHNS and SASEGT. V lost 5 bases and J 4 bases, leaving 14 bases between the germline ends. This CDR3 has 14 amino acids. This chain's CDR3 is CASSRGAFGETQYF. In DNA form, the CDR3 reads TGTGCCAGCAGTAGGGGCGCCTTTGGAGAGACCCAGTACTTC.

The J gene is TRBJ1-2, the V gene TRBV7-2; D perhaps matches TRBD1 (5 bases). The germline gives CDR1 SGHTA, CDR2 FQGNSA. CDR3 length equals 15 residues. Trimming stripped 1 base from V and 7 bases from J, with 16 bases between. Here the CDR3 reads CASSLGGGGGLGYTF. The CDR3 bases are TGTGCCAGCAGCTTAGGGGGCGGGGGGGGTCTTGGCTACACCTTC.

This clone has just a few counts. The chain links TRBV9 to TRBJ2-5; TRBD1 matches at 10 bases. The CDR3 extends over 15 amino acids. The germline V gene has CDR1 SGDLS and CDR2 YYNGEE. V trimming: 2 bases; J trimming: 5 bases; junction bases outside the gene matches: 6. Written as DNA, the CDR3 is TGTGCCAGCAGCGTCGGGACAGGGGAATGGGAGACCCAGTACTTC. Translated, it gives CASSVGTGEWETQYF.

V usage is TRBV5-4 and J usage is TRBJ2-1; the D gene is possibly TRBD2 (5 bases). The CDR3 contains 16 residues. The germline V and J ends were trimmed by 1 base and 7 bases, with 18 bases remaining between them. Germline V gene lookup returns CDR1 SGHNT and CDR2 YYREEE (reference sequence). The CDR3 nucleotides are TGTGCCAGCAGCTTGCCGACCTTTCTTTCGGGGAATGAGCAGTTCTTC. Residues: CASSLPTFLSGNEQFF.

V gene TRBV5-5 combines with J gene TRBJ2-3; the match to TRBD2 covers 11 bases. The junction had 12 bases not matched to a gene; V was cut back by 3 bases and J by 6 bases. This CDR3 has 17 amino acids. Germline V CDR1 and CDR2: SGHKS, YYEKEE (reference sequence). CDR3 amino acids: CASSWQELAGAPDTQYF. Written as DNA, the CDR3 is TGTGCCAGCAGCTGGCAAGAACTAGCGGGAGCTCCGGATACGCAGTATTTT.

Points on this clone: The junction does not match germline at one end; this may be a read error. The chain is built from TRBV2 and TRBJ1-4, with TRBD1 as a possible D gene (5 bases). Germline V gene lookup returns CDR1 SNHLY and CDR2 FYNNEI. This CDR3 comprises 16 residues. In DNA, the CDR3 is TGTGCCAGCACTGAACAGGCGGGGTGGACTAATGAAAAACTGTTTTTT. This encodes CASTEQAGWTNEKLFF.

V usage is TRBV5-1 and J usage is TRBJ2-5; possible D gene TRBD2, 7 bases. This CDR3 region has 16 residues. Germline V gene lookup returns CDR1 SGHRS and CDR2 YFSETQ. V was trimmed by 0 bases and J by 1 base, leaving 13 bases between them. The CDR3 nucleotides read TGCGCCAGCAGCTTGGTGTCGGGGGGCTCCCAAGAGACCCAGTACTTC. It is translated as CASSLVSGGSQETQYF.

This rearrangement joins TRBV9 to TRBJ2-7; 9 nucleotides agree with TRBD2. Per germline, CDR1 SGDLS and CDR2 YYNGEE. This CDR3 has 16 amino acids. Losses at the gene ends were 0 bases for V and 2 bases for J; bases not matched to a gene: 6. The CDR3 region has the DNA TGTGCCAGCAGCGTAGGAGCGGGAGGCCTTACCTACGAGCAGTACTTC. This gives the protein CASSVGAGGLTYEQYF.

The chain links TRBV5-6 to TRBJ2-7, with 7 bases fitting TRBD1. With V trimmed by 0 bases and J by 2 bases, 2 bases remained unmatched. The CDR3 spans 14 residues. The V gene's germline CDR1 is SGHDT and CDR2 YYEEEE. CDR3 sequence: CASSLAGTAYEQYF. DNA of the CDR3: TGTGCCAGCAGCTTGGCCGGGACAGCCTACGAGCAGTACTTC.

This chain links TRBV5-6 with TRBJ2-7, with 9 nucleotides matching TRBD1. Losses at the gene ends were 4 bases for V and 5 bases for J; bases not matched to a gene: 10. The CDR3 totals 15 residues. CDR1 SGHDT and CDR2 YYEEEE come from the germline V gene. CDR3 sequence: CASSIPGQGVDEQYF. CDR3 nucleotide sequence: TGTGCCAGCAGCATACCGGGACAGGGCGTAGACGAGCAGTACTTC.

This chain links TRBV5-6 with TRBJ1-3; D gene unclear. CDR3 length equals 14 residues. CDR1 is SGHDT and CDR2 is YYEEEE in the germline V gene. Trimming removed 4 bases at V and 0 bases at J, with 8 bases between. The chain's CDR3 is CASSPYSSGNTIYF. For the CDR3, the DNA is TGTGCCAGCAGCCCCTACAGCTCTGGAAACACCATATATTTT.

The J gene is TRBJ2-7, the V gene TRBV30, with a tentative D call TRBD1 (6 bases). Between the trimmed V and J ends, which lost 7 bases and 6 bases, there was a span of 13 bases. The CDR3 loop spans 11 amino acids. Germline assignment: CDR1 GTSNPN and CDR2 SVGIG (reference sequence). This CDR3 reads CASPVGAEQYF. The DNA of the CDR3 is TGTGCCTCCCCCGTGGGGGCCGAGCAGTACTTC.